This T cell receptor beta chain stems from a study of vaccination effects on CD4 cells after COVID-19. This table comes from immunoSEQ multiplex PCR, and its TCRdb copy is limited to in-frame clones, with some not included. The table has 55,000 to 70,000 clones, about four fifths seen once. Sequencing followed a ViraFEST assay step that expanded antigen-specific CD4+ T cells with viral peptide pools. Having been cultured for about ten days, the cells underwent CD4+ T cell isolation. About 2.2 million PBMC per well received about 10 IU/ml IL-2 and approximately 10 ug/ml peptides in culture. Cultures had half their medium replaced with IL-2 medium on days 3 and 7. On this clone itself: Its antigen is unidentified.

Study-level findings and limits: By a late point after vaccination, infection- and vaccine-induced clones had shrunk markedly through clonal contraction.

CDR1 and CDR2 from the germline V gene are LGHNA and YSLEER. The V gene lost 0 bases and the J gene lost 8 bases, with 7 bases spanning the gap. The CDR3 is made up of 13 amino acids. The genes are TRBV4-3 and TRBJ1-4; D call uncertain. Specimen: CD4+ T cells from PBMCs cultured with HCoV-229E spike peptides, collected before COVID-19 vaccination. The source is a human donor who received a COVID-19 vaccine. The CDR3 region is CASSQEVWEKLFF. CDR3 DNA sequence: TGCGCCAGCAGCCAAGAGGTGTGGGAAAAACTGTTTTTT.